The 19 T cell receptor beta chains below all came from one sample that was sequenced in a study of beta chain features in type 1 diabetes. Isolated RNA was reverse transcribed in full, so expressed TCRB transcripts were sequenced. This table comes from immunoSEQ multiplex PCR, and its TCRdb copy is limited to in-frame clones, with some not included. The sample holds roughly 130,000 clones, roughly a tenth seen once. Sample: central memory CD4+ T cells from blood. The origin of the receptors is a man aged 18 to 29 in good health.

This clone was observed a few times. V usage is TRBV10-3 and J usage is TRBJ2-1; 9 nucleotides align to TRBD2. The CDR3 consists of 18 residues. Germline V gene data show CDR1 as ENHRY and CDR2 as SYGVKD. Trimming removed 3 bases from V and 7 bases from J; junction bases left unmatched: 16. CDR3 in amino acids: CAISDRKVAGAVGNEQFF. The CDR3 DNA is TGTGCCATCAGTGACCGGAAGGTAGCGGGGGCAGTGGGGAATGAGCAGTTCTTC.

This clone has a handful of counts. The chain combines TRBV29-1 with TRBJ2-2; D not resolved. The V end was cut by 6 bases, the J end by 6 bases, with 8 bases between. The CDR3 runs to 11 residues. Germline assignment: CDR1 SQVTM and CDR2 ANQGSEA. CDR3 DNA: TGCAGCGTAGCCCAGGCCGGGGAGCTGTTTTTT. This sequence encodes CSVAQAGELFF.

V and J are TRBV7-9 and TRBJ1-1; D not resolved. V was cut by 5 bases and J by 0 bases, with 13 bases left in between. The V gene's germline CDR1 is SEHNR and CDR2 FQNEAQ (reference sequence). The CDR3 extends over 15 amino acids. The CDR3 protein is CASSPRRDMNTEAFF. The CDR3 nucleotides are TGTGCCAGCAGCCCTCGTCGAGACATGAACACTGAAGCTTTCTTT.

This sequence joins TRBV7-2 and TRBJ1-6; 7 bases fit TRBD1. CDR1 SGHTA and CDR2 FQGNSA come from the germline V gene. This CDR3 region has 17 residues. V lost 5 bases and J lost 8; bases outside the gene matches: 15. This CDR3 is CASSLTPTGHWDSPLHF. CDR3 DNA: TGTGCCAGCAGCCTAACGCCGACAGGGCACTGGGATTCACCCCTCCACTTT.

V and J are TRBV6-1 and TRBJ2-5; no firm D call. V dropped 6 bases and J dropped 5 bases, with 13 bases sitting between them. Germline loops: CDR1 MNHNS, CDR2 SASEGT. This CDR3 spans 13 amino acids. For the CDR3, the DNA is TGTGCCAGCAGGAGCTCAGGTTTGGAGACCCAGTACTTC. Its protein product is CASRSSGLETQYF.

This clone has only a few counts. This rearrangement joins TRBV6-5 to TRBJ1-5; D is unresolved. This CDR3 region has 14 residues. Germline V gives CDR1 MNHEY, CDR2 SVGAGI. The V end was cut by 0 bases, the J end by 1 base, with 4 bases between. The DNA of the CDR3 is TGTGCCAGCAGTTACTCGAGGAGCAATCAGCCCCAGCATTTT. It is translated as CASSYSRSNQPQHF.

This clone was picked up a small number of times. This chain connects TRBV27 to TRBJ2-7; 9 positions match TRBD1. J was trimmed by 7 bases and V by 2 bases; bases with no gene match: 9. The CDR3 extends over 15 amino acids. Germline V lookup: CDR1 MNHEY, CDR2 SMNVEV (reference sequence). The CDR3 spells CASSLGTGSVREQYF. CDR3 nucleotide sequence: TGTGCCAGCAGTTTAGGGACAGGGTCCGTTCGGGAGCAGTACTTC.

This clone was picked up a small number of times. The chain carries TRBV7-7 and TRBJ2-5; 7 bases match TRBD1. J gave up 2 bases and V 1 base, and 4 bases lay outside the gene matches. The CDR3 contains 15 residues. Per the germline V gene, CDR1 is SSHAT and CDR2 is FNYEAQ (reference sequence). The CDR3 DNA follows: TGTGCCAGCAGCTTAGGTGGACAGGAGCAAGAGACCCAGTACTTC. Its protein is CASSLGGQEQETQYF.

The chain couples TRBV5-1 to TRBJ1-4; 7 bases are a match to TRBD1. With 0 bases clipped from V and 2 bases from J, the junction kept 1 base outside the gene matches. The germline gives CDR1 SGHRS, CDR2 YFSETQ. This CDR3 spans 15 amino acids. CDR3 DNA sequence: TGCGCCAGCAGCTTGGGGGGACAGACTAATGAAAAACTGTTTTTT. Its protein product is CASSLGGQTNEKLFF. The whole variable domain, filled in from reference TRBV5-1 and TRBJ1-4, reads KAGVTQTPRYLIKTRGQQVTLSCSPISGHRSVSWYQQTPGQGLQFLFEYFSETQRNKGNFPGRFSGRQFSNSRSEMNVSTLELGDSALYLCASSLGGQTNEKLFFGSGTQLSVL.

The chain is built from TRBV9 and TRBJ2-3, with TRBD2 matching 9 bases. The CDR3 length is 13 residues. Losses at the gene ends were 7 bases for V and 6 bases for J; bases not matched to a gene: 6. From germline, CDR1 is SGDLS and CDR2 YYNGEE. CDR3 amino acids: CASGAGGPDTQYF. The CDR3 DNA reads as TGTGCCAGCGGCGCGGGGGGGCCTGATACGCAGTATTTT. The full variable domain, in which reference TRBV9 and TRBJ2-3 provide the parts outside the CDR3, is DSGVTQTPKHLITATGQRVTLRCSPRSGDLSVYWYQQSLDQGLQFLIQYYNGEERAKGNILERFSAQQFPDLHSELNLSSLELGDSALYFCASGAGGPDTQYFGPGTRLTVL.

This clone appeared a few times. The rearrangement uses TRBV9 and TRBJ1-5, with a weak D call TRBD1 (6 bases). V gave up 4 bases and J gave up 0 bases, with 17 bases separating them. The germline V gene encodes CDR1 SGDLS and CDR2 YYNGEE. The CDR3 spans 17 residues. The CDR3 nucleotides read TGTGCCAGCAGCTCAGGGGCAGGGAGATATAGCAATCAGCCCCAGCATTTT. This sequence encodes CASSSGAGRYSNQPQHF.

This clone was counted a few times. The rearrangement joins TRBV6-6 to TRBJ2-7; TRBD2 agrees at 8 bases. The CDR3 sequence is 14 residues long. Germline loops: CDR1 MNHNY, CDR2 SVGAGI (reference sequence). Trimming removed 4 bases from V and 3 bases from J; junction bases left unmatched: 5. In nucleotides, the CDR3 is TGTGCCAGCAGTTCCTTACGGGGGGGCTACGAGCAGTACTTC. This encodes CASSSLRGGYEQYF.

This clone was found a few times. The chain links TRBV9 to TRBJ1-4; no firm D call. Trimming shortened V by 0 bases and J by 5 bases, and 14 bases separated the two germline ends. Germline-derived CDR1 and CDR2 are SGDLS and YYNGEE. The CDR3 extends over 16 amino acids. CDR3 coding DNA: TGTGCCAGCAGCGTAGATGAGGGAGGTGGAAATGAAAAACTGTTTTTT. Its translation: CASSVDEGGGNEKLFF.

This clone was detected only a few times. The chain combines TRBV4-3 with TRBJ2-3, with D hard to call. Trimming cost V 3 bases and J 4 bases, with 8 bases left between them. The length of the CDR3 is 13 residues. Germline CDR1 reads LGHNA; CDR2 reads YSLEER. CDR3 sequence: CASSHQRADTQYF. The CDR3 nucleotides are TGCGCCAGCAGCCACCAACGGGCAGATACGCAGTATTTT.

The CDR3 sequence is CASSPQRSYNEQFF. The CDR3 region has the DNA TGTGCCAGCTCACCGCAGCGCTCCTACAATGAGCAGTTCTTC. The V call is TRBV18, the J call TRBJ2-1, with D unresolved. In germline, CDR1 is KGHSH, CDR2 LQKENI. Trimming stripped 3 bases from V and 0 bases from J, with 6 bases between. The CDR3 is made up of 14 amino acids.

This clone was detected a few times. V usage is TRBV18 and J usage is TRBJ1-5; 7 bases are a match to TRBD1. Germline loops: CDR1 KGHSH, CDR2 LQKENI. CDR3 length: 15 amino acids. With 1 base clipped from V and 5 bases from J, the junction kept 5 bases outside the gene matches. CDR3 nucleotide sequence: TGTGCCAGCTCACCACGGGCAGGACAGGATCAGCCCCAGCATTTT. Its translation: CASSPRAGQDQPQHF.

This clone was seen ten or more times. The V gene is TRBV5-1, the J gene TRBJ2-5; 12 bases are a match to TRBD2. Germline-derived CDR1 and CDR2 are SGHRS and YFSETQ. The V segment lost 0 bases and the J segment 7 bases; nucleotides outside the gene matches: 4. The CDR3 loop spans 15 amino acids. This chain's CDR3 is CASSLDLAGGTTQYF. As DNA, the CDR3 is TGCGCCAGCAGCTTGGATCTAGCGGGGGGGACGACCCAGTACTTC.

There are many counts of this clone. The J gene is TRBJ2-7, the V gene TRBV29-1, with D possibly TRBD1 on 6 matching bases. V lost 7 bases and J 6 bases, leaving 16 bases between the germline ends. From germline, CDR1 is SQVTM and CDR2 ANQGSEA. The CDR3 loop spans 12 amino acids. The chain's CDR3 is CSALPGQGEQYF. The CDR3 nucleotides read TGCAGCGCCCTACCGGGACAAGGCGAGCAGTACTTC.

The J gene is TRBJ2-5, the V gene TRBV11-2, with TRBD1 matching 7 bases. The V segment lost 5 bases and the J segment 6 bases; nucleotides outside the gene matches: 9. Germline V gene data show CDR1 as SGHAT and CDR2 as FQNNGV. This CDR3 comprises 14 residues. DNA of the CDR3: TGTGCCAGCAGCCAGAGGGGAAGGGGGCAGACCCAGTACTTC. Translated, it gives CASSQRGRGQTQYF.